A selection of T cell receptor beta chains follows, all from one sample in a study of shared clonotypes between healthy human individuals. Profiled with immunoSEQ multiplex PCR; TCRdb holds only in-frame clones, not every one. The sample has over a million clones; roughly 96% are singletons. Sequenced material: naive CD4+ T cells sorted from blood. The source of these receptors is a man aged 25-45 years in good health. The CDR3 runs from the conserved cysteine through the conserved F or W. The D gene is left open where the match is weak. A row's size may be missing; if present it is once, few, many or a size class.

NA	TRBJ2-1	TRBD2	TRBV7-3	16	CASSLRGTSGRDEQFF	TGTGCCAGCAGCTTAAGGGGGACTAGCGGGAGAGATGAGCAGTTCTTC
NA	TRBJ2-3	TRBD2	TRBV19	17	CASSISGLAGVTDTQYF	TGTGCCAGTAGTATATCGGGACTAGCGGGAGTGACAGATACGCAGTATTTT
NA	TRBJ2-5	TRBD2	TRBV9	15	CASNKAAAGGETQYF	TGTGCCAGCAACAAAGCCGCCGCGGGGGGAGAGACCCAGTACTTC
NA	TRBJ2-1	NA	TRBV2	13	CASIPQVGNEQFF	TGTGCCAGCATCCCGCAGGTTGGGAATGAGCAGTTCTTC
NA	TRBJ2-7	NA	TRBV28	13	CASSLDGRHEQYF	TGTGCCAGCAGTTTAGATGGCCGACACGAGCAGTACTTC
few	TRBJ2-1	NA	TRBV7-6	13	CASSSTLDNEQFF	TGTGCCAGCAGCTCGACCCTAGACAATGAGCAGTTCTTC
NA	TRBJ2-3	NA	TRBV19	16	CAGLTGTSFSTDTQYF	TGTGCCGGTTTGACCGGGACCTCATTTAGCACAGATACGCAGTATTTT
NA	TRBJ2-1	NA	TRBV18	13	CASSQTTYNEQFF	TGTGCCAGCTCACAAACCACCTACAATGAGCAGTTCTTC
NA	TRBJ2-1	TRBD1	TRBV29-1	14	CSFPRDRGYNEQFF	TGCAGCTTCCCCCGGGACAGGGGCTACAATGAGCAGTTCTTC
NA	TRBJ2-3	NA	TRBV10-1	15	CASSESPGTRGTQYF	TGCGCCAGCAGTGAGTCCCCCGGGACTCGCGGTACGCAGTATTTT
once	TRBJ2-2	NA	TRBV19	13	CATRTANTGELFF	TGTGCCACCCGGACGGCTAACACCGGGGAGCTGTTTTTT
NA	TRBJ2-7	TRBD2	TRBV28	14	CATRTSGALMEQYF	TGTGCCACCCGGACTAGCGGAGCCCTAATGGAGCAGTACTTC
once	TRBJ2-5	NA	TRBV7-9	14	CASSLGGRVETQYF	TGTGCCAGCAGCTTAGGAGGCAGGGTCGAGACCCAGTACTTC
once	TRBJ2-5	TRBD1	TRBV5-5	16	CASSILRRGGDETQYF	TGTGCCAGCAGCATACTCCGACGAGGGGGCGACGAGACCCAGTACTTC
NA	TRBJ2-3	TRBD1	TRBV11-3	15	CASSFGQGAMDTQYF	TGTGCCAGCAGCTTCGGACAGGGGGCAATGGATACGCAGTATTTT
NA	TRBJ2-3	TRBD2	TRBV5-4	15	CASSIRTSGTDTQYF	TGTGCCAGCAGCATCCGGACTAGCGGAACAGATACGCAGTATTTT
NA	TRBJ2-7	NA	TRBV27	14	CASSNVRLINEQYF	TGTGCCAGCAGTAACGTCAGGTTGATAAACGAGCAGTACTTC